The T cell receptor (beta chain) described here comes from a study of blood T cell repertoires in COVID-19. Study-wide background: From the United States, Italy and Spain came samples of acute and convalescent COVID-19.

The CDR3 consists of 15 residues. Germline V gene lookup returns CDR1 GTSNPN and CDR2 SVGIG (reference sequence). The J segment lost 6 bases and the V segment lost 4 bases, leaving 11 bases of the junction unmatched. Original processing notes: Amplification of reference gene primers was used by the study to estimate nucleated cell counts. The data were produced by immunoSEQ multiplex PCR, yet TCRdb's version contains in-frame clones alone and is incomplete. That table gives V, J and clone size, and the DNA gave D and trimming. The sample contains approximately 300,000 clones, approximately 89% of which appear only once. Donors in Cohort 3 counted as recovered after two negative PCRs, clearance, or symptom resolution.

The chain employs TRBV30 and TRBJ2-1; TRBD2 agrees at 8 bases. The TCR comes from a woman younger than 45 who had recovered from COVID-19. The sample comprised PBMCs or T cells enriched from blood (not recorded which). CDR3: CAWTHGGAGSNEQFF. Here the CDR3 DNA reads TGTGCCTGGACGCACGGGGGGGCGGGAAGCAATGAGCAGTTCTTC. The full variable domain, rest sourced from reference TRBV30 and TRBJ2-1, is SQTIHQWPATLVQPVGSPLSLECTVEGTSNPNLYWYRQAAGRGLQLLFYSVGIGQISSEVPQNLSASRPQDRQFILSSKKLLLSDSGFYLCAWTHGGAGSNEQFFGPGTRLTVL.